The clone carrying this T cell receptor beta chain was detected ten times or more. The data are from a study of breast tumors, draining lymph nodes, adjacent tissues. MiXCR, applied by TCRdb to the multiplex PCR reads, yields one record per CDR3 protein. This sample yields about 21,000 distinct CDR3 sequences, of which 41% are seen a single time; approximately 25% belongs to the top ten. Trimming removed 7 bases from V and 8 bases from J, with 12 bases in between. The CDR3 spans 11 residues. In germline, CDR1 is SQVTM, CDR2 ANQGSEA. Sequences were obtained from breast tumor tissue. This receptor was taken from a female donor with breast cancer. Some clones in this sample may be carry-over from other donors' samples. This sequence joins TRBV29-1 and TRBJ2-1; no reliable D call. The CDR3 is CSANSLDEQFF. The CDR3 coding sequence is TGCAGCGCCAACTCGCTCGATGAGCAGTTCTTC.